The 18 T cell receptor beta chains given below trace back to one sample, sequenced in a study of T cells in Graves' hyperthyroidism and ophthalmopathy. Regions amplified from RNA transcripts were the TCR beta CDR3 regions. First-round RT-PCR targeting the TCR CDR3 was performed with the HTBI primer set. TCRdb independently ran MiXCR on the multiplex PCR reads; one entry per CDR3 protein. Of 600,000 to 700,000 distinct CDR3 sequences in the sample, roughly 15% were seen once. The sample comprised blood. These TCRs come from a woman in her 40s with Graves' ophthalmopathy.

This clonotype appeared a few times. This sequence joins TRBV7-3 and TRBJ2-4; 7 bases align to TRBD1. This CDR3 is 15 amino acids long. V lost 2 bases, J lost 5 bases, and 6 bases stayed unmatched. Germline CDR1 SGHTA, CDR2 FQGTGA. The CDR3 bases are TGTGCCAGCAGCTTATCGGCAGGGGGTGAAAACATTCAGTACTTC. Translating gives CASSLSAGGENIQYF.

There are many counts of this clonotype. Here the CDR3 reads CASSVDTGSYEQYF. In nucleotides, the CDR3 is TGTGCCAGCAGTGTGGACACGGGGTCCTACGAGCAGTACTTC. The V call is TRBV2, the J call TRBJ2-7, with D perhaps TRBD1 or TRBD2 (5 bases each). V lost 4 bases and J lost 1, with 11 bases in between. CDR1 and CDR2 from the germline V gene are SNHLY and FYNNEI. This CDR3 is 14 amino acids long. The full variable domain, its missing parts supplied by reference TRBV2 and TRBJ2-7, is EPEVTQTPSHQVTQMGQEVILRCVPISNHLYFYWYRQILGQKVEFLVSFYNNEISEKSEIFDDQFSVERPDGSNFTLKIRSTKLEDSAMYFCASSVDTGSYEQYFGPGTRLTVT.

The gene calls are TRBV6-1 and TRBJ2-7, with TRBD2 matching 14 bases. The CDR3 is 17 residues long. The junction had 9 bases not matched to a gene; V was cut back by 2 bases and J by 6 bases. The germline V gene has CDR1 MNHNS and CDR2 SASEGT. The CDR3 loop reads CASSEKGLAGERREQYF. The DNA for the CDR3 is TGTGCCAGCAGTGAAAAGGGACTAGCGGGGGAGCGTCGCGAGCAGTACTTC.

The rearrangement joins TRBV6-2 or TRBV6-3 to TRBJ2-7; 8 bases line up with TRBD1. Unmatched junction bases numbered 4, after V lost 0 bases and J lost 3 bases. Germline V gives CDR1 MNHEY, CDR2 SVGEGT. This CDR3 has 15 amino acids. The CDR3 spells CASSYSDRVIYEQYF. Here the CDR3 DNA reads TGTGCCAGCAGTTACTCGGACAGGGTTATCTACGAGCAGTACTTC.

The sample holds a few counts of this clonotype. The CDR3 DNA follows: TGTGCCAGTAAGACTTCAGGGGCCTATAATTCACCCCTCCACTTT. This sequence encodes CASKTSGAYNSPLHF. The chain has TRBV6-1 and TRBJ1-6; D is possibly TRBD1 (6 bases). CDR1 and CDR2 from the germline V gene are MNHNS and SASEGT. The CDR3 contains 15 residues. Trimming took off 9 bases at V and 2 bases at J, with 14 bases between the two ends.

Ten or more counts support this clonotype. The chain carries TRBV7-9 and TRBJ2-7; 10 bases agree with TRBD2. Germline CDR1 is SEHNR and CDR2 is FQNEAQ (reference sequence). Trimming took 4 bases from V and 5 from J; bases not matched to a gene: 8. The CDR3 has 15 amino acids. The CDR3 sequence: CASSSLAGAIHEQYF. CDR3 bases: TGTGCCAGCAGCTCCCTAGCGGGAGCCATCCACGAGCAGTACTTC.

This clonotype was picked up a small number of times. This chain joins TRBV5-1 and TRBJ2-7; D possibly matches TRBD1 or TRBD2 (5 bases each). This CDR3 is 14 amino acids long. V was clipped by 6 bases and J by 1 base, with 14 bases between them. Germline V gene lookup returns CDR1 SGHRS and CDR2 YFSETQ. CDR3 protein: CASTRGAASYEQYF. The DNA for the CDR3 is TGCGCCAGCACCAGAGGGGCAGCTTCCTACGAGCAGTACTTC.

This clonotype was found many times. This chain links TRBV30 with TRBJ1-5; 7 positions match TRBD1. The germline CDR1 and CDR2 sequences are GTSNPN and SVGIG (reference sequence). The V and J ends lost 0 bases and 7 bases, in that order; junction bases with no gene match: 9. This CDR3 is 15 amino acids long. CDR3 nucleotides: TGTGCCTGGAGTGTAAGTGAGGGGGCGAGACAGCCCCAGCATTTT. Its protein product is CAWSVSEGARQPQHF.

This chain joins TRBV6-5 and TRBJ2-7, with D unresolved. Germline CDR1 is MNHEY and CDR2 is SVGAGI. There are 14 residues in the CDR3. V was trimmed by 2 bases and J by 2 bases, leaving 10 bases between them. The CDR3 spells CASSYGSEAYEQYF. DNA for the CDR3: TGTGCCAGCAGTTACGGGTCCGAGGCCTACGAGCAGTACTTC.

This clonotype was seen only a few times. The V and J genes are TRBV7-2 and TRBJ2-7, with no clear D. Germline V lookup: CDR1 SGHTA, CDR2 FQGNSA. This CDR3 is 15 amino acids long. Between the trimmed V and J ends, which lost 3 bases and 1 base, there was a span of 13 bases. This CDR3 reads CASSFSLVISYEQYF. The CDR3 bases are TGTGCCAGCAGCTTTTCGCTAGTTATATCCTACGAGCAGTACTTC.

The rearrangement uses TRBV12-3 or TRBV12-4 and TRBJ1-3; maybe TRBD1 (6 bases). This CDR3 has 17 residues. V lost 6 bases to trimming and J lost 4 bases, with 22 bases between them. This CDR3 reads CASRMPGAGAGGNTIYF. The CDR3, as DNA: TGTGCCAGCAGGATGCCGGGGGCGGGAGCGGGGGGAAACACCATATATTTT.

The chain couples TRBV6-2 or TRBV6-3 to TRBJ2-7; D not certain. The ends were cut back, 6 bases at V and 6 bases at J, with 12 bases in the middle. The germline V gene has CDR1 MNHEY and CDR2 SVGEGT. The CDR3 runs to 12 residues. The CDR3 DNA sequence: TGTGCCAGCAGGGACCAGGATTTCGAGCAGTACTTC. Its translation: CASRDQDFEQYF.

The table lists this clonotype with many counts. The V and J genes are TRBV19 and TRBJ2-7; D assignment may be TRBD1 or TRBD2 (6 bases each). The length of the CDR3 is 13 residues. Trimming stripped 5 bases from V and 5 bases from J, with 13 bases between. Germline CDR1 and CDR2: LNHDA and SQIVND (reference sequence). This CDR3 reads CASSLGGADEQYF. As DNA, the CDR3 is TGTGCCAGTAGTTTGGGGGGCGCGGACGAGCAGTACTTC.

This clonotype was counted many times. This chain connects TRBV19 to TRBJ2-7; maybe TRBD1 (5 bases). The germline V and J ends were trimmed by 4 bases and 3 bases, with 7 bases remaining between them. Germline V gives CDR1 LNHDA, CDR2 SQIVND (reference sequence). This CDR3 is built from 12 residues. The DNA of the CDR3 is TGTGCCAGTAGTAACAGGTACTACGAGCAGTACTTC. Translating gives CASSNRYYEQYF.

In its sample, this clonotype was seen many times. The chain couples TRBV12-3 or TRBV12-4 to TRBJ2-2; D might be TRBD1 (10 bases). The V and J ends lost 7 bases and 4 bases respectively, with 19 bases between them. The CDR3 has 16 amino acids. The CDR3: CASKGQGTSFTGELFF. DNA of the CDR3: TGTGCCAGCAAGGGACAGGGGACTAGCTTCACCGGGGAGCTGTTTTTT.

In its sample, this clonotype was seen a few times. The chain joins TRBV6-2 or TRBV6-3 to TRBJ2-7; D is undetermined. The length of the CDR3 is 17 residues. From germline, CDR1 is MNHEY and CDR2 SVGEGT. Trimming pared 0 bases from V and 0 bases from J, leaving 15 bases between. This chain's CDR3 is CASSYSSAAAYSYEQYF. The CDR3 DNA reads as TGTGCCAGCAGTTACTCTTCCGCGGCCGCTTACTCCTACGAGCAGTACTTC.

This clonotype was observed many times. The J gene is TRBJ2-7, the V gene TRBV11-1; D is unclear. Trimming removed 8 bases from V and 3 bases from J, with 17 bases in between. The CDR3 is 14 residues long. Looked up from germline, CDR1 is SGHAT and CDR2 is FQDESV (reference sequence). CDR3 amino acids: CASAPVVGGYEQYF. CDR3 bases: TGTGCCAGCGCTCCGGTTGTTGGCGGCTACGAGCAGTACTTC.

This clonotype was found many times. The V call is TRBV28, the J call TRBJ1-2; no reliable D call. The germline gives CDR1 MDHEN, CDR2 SYDVKM. The V and J ends lost 2 bases and 7 bases respectively, with 8 bases between them. The CDR3 consists of 12 residues. The CDR3 DNA follows: TGTGCCAGCAGTTTACAGCAGGCTGGCTACACCTTC. It is translated as CASSLQQAGYTF.